These T cell receptor beta chains were read from a single sample in a study of cytotoxic CD8 clonotypes in ibrutinib-treated CLL. This table comes from immunoSEQ multiplex PCR, and its TCRdb copy is limited to in-frame clones, with some not included. Found here are 150,000 to 200,000 clones, 84% of them singletons; the top ten hold about 4.3%. The source was PBMCs, collected after 24 months of ibrutinib treatment. The receptors were gathered from a human donor with chronic lymphocytic leukemia. Each CDR3 is given with its conserved first and last residue. The D gene is left open where the match is weak. The listing skips clone size in some rows; elsewhere it reads once, few, many or a size class.

abundance	v_gene	d_gene	j_gene	CDR3nt	CDR3aa
NA	TRBV4-3	TRBD1	TRBJ2-3	TGCGCCAGCAGCGGGACAGGGGACGCAGATACGCAGTATTTT	CASSGTGDADTQYF
few	TRBV30	NA	TRBJ2-5	TGTGCCTGTACTGTTGGGGGAGAGACCCAGTACTTC	CACTVGGETQYF
NA	TRBV28	TRBD1	TRBJ2-7	TGTGCCAGCAGTTTAGTCGGGACAGGGGTATTCGAGCAGTACTTC	CASSLVGTGVFEQYF
NA	TRBV7-9	NA	TRBJ1-2	TGTGCCAGCAGCTTAGGCCCAGCCCCTTATGCCGCCTTC	CASSLGPAPYAAF
once	TRBV28	NA	TRBJ2-6	TGTGCCAGCAGCCCCCGGTCTGGGGCCAACGTCCTGACTTTC	CASSPRSGANVLTF
NA	TRBV9	NA	TRBJ2-6	TGTGCCAGCAGCGTAGGAGTTTCTGGGGCCAACGTCCTGACTTTC	CASSVGVSGANVLTF
NA	TRBV5-6	NA	TRBJ1-3	TGTGCCAGCAGCCTCACAGGTCGCTCTGGAAACACCATATATTTT	CASSLTGRSGNTIYF
NA	TRBV19	NA	TRBJ2-7	TGTGCCAGTAGTATAGGGGCCGGGGCAGAAGAGCAGTACTTC	CASSIGAGAEEQYF
NA	TRBV6-1	NA	TRBJ1-1	TGTGCCAGCAGTCCATGGGGGGCTGCGAACACTGAAGCTTTCTTT	CASSPWGAANTEAFF
NA	TRBV2	NA	TRBJ2-3	TGTGCCAGCAGGGAGGACCGCACAGATACGCAGTATTTT	CASREDRTDTQYF
NA	TRBV11-2	NA	TRBJ2-4	TGTGCCAGCAGCTTAGAACCGCCTTGGCAGCGACTAGCCAAAAACATTCAGTACTTC	CASSLEPPWQRLAKNIQYF
NA	TRBV9	TRBD1	TRBJ1-6	TGTGCCAGCAGCGGAGGCCCAGGGGGCAGATATAATTCACCCCTCCACTTT	CASSGGPGGRYNSPLHF
NA	TRBV27	NA	TRBJ1-2	TGTGCCAGCAGTTTATCCCGACGGAATGGCTACACCTTC	CASSLSRRNGYTF
NA	TRBV7-9	TRBD1	TRBJ2-2	TGTGCCAGCAGAAAGATGGGACAGGGGAACACCGGGGAGCTGTTTTTT	CASRKMGQGNTGELFF
NA	TRBV29-1	NA	TRBJ1-5	TGCAGCGCGCTGACAGGCGCGAGCAATCAGCCCCAGCATTTT	CSALTGASNQPQHF
few	TRBV27	TRBD1	TRBJ1-2	TGTGCCAGCAGTCAAGGGGGCTTTGGCTACACCTTC	CASSQGGFGYTF
NA	TRBV18	TRBD1	TRBJ1-1	TGTGCCAGCTCCCAGGACAGGGGGAACACTGAAGCTTTCTTT	CASSQDRGNTEAFF
NA	TRBV25-1	NA	TRBJ1-2	TGTGCCAGCAGTGAATATGGGGGCCTAACAAGAGTCTACACCTTC	CASSEYGGLTRVYTF
NA	TRBV15	NA	TRBJ1-3	TGTGCCACCAGCAGAGATCTCTCGGGAAACACCATATATTTT	CATSRDLSGNTIYF
few	TRBV2	NA	TRBJ2-2	TGTGCCAGCAGGGGACATTCGAACACCGGGGAGCTGTTTTTT	CASRGHSNTGELFF
NA	TRBV6-5	TRBD1	TRBJ1-3	TGTGCCAGCAGTCCCAACAGGGGGCCAGGAAACACCATATATTTT	CASSPNRGPGNTIYF
NA	TRBV4-1	NA	TRBJ1-5	TGCGCCAGCAGCCAGCCCCCCCCGAGGGGAAGCAATCAGCCCCAGCATTTT	CASSQPPPRGSNQPQHF
NA	TRBV7-9	TRBD2	TRBJ2-5	TGTGCCAGCAGCTTTTCGGGACTAGCGGGAGAGACCCAGTACTTC	CASSFSGLAGETQYF
few	TRBV30	TRBD1	TRBJ1-6	TGTGCCTGGAGCGGGACAGGGGGTTCGTATAATTCACCCCTCCACTTT	CAWSGTGGSYNSPLHF
NA	TRBV7-9	NA	TRBJ1-1	TGTGCCAGCAGCTCCCAGGGAGTTTGGACTGAAGCTTTCTTT	CASSSQGVWTEAFF
NA	TRBV30	TRBD1	TRBJ1-4	TGTGCCTGGAGTGTCTCCGGGACAGGGGGGTCGAAAAAACTGTTTTTT	CAWSVSGTGGSKKLFF
NA	TRBV9	TRBD1	TRBJ2-7	TGTGCCAGCAGCGTAGCTACAGGGGGTGGAGAGCAGTACTTC	CASSVATGGGEQYF
NA	TRBV6-5	NA	TRBJ1-3	TGTGCCAGCAGCTCAGACGGATTAAACACCATATATTTT	CASSSDGLNTIYF
NA	TRBV5-1	TRBD2	TRBJ2-3	TGCGCCAGCAGCCGCATTGTCCCGGGAGGGCTCACAGATACGCAGTATTTT	CASSRIVPGGLTDTQYF
NA	TRBV10-3	NA	TRBJ1-1	TGTGCCATCAGGGCCCTGGGGAACACTGAAGCTTTCTTT	CAIRALGNTEAFF
NA	TRBV30	NA	TRBJ1-1	TGTGCCTGGATCCGGGCCTGGAACACTGAAGCTTTCTTT	CAWIRAWNTEAFF
few	TRBV28	NA	TRBJ2-6	TGTGCCAGCAGTTTACAGGGCTCAGGGGCCAACGTCCTGACTTTC	CASSLQGSGANVLTF
NA	TRBV7-2	NA	TRBJ2-7	TGTGCCAGCAGCCCCCGATGGGGGGACAGCGAGCAGTACTTC	CASSPRWGDSEQYF
NA	TRBV9	TRBD1	TRBJ1-4	TGTGCCAGCAGCGTAGGGCAGGGGGTTGAAAAACTGTTTTTT	CASSVGQGVEKLFF
NA	TRBV30	NA	TRBJ2-7	TGTGCCTGGAGTGTACGAACAGGCGAGCAGTACTTC	CAWSVRTGEQYF
NA	TRBV19	NA	TRBJ2-3	TGTGCCAGTAGTATTGGAGTTGGGCAGGGCCAGTATTTT	CASSIGVGQGQYF
NA	TRBV7-9	NA	TRBJ1-1	TGTGCCACCAAAGAAGGAGATTACACTGAAGCTTTCTTT	CATKEGDYTEAFF
many	TRBV16	NA	TRBJ1-4	TGTGCCAGCAGCCAATTGGTGACGGCAACTAATGAAAAACTGTTTTTT	CASSQLVTATNEKLFF
once	TRBV14	NA	TRBJ1-2	TGTGCCAGCAGCCCTTCTCCGACAAGGCGCTATGGCTACACCTTC	CASSPSPTRRYGYTF
NA	TRBV5-1	NA	TRBJ1-3	TGCGCCAGCAGCTTGGGGGAGTCCCAGAGCTCTGGAAACACCATATATTTT	CASSLGESQSSGNTIYF
NA	TRBV5-4	TRBD2	TRBJ2-7	TGTGCCAGCAGCCCGGCCCCAACTAGCGGGAGGTCCTACGAGCAGTACTTC	CASSPAPTSGRSYEQYF
NA	TRBV6-5	TRBD1	TRBJ1-2	TGTGCCAGCAGTTACTCGGGACAGGGAATGGGATATGGCTACACCTTC	CASSYSGQGMGYGYTF
NA	TRBV7-9	NA	TRBJ1-5	TGTGCCAGCAGCTTAGGGTCAGGGGAGCAGCCCCAGCATTTT	CASSLGSGEQPQHF
few	TRBV25-1	NA	TRBJ2-6	TGTGCCAGCACCCTCTCTGGGGCCAACGTCCTGACTTTC	CASTLSGANVLTF
NA	TRBV18	TRBD1	TRBJ1-1	TGTGCCAGCGCTCCAAATTCGGGACAGGGGGCCACTGAAGCTTTCTTT	CASAPNSGQGATEAFF
NA	TRBV28	NA	TRBJ2-5	TGTGCCAGCCCCCGAGGTTTCCTGACGCGGCAAGAGACCCAGTACTTC	CASPRGFLTRQETQYF
few	TRBV19	NA	TRBJ1-5	TGTGCCAGTAGTCCGGGTGGGGGATGGTACGGCAATCAGCCCCAGCATTTT	CASSPGGGWYGNQPQHF
NA	TRBV19	TRBD1	TRBJ2-7	TGTGCCAGTAGACGGACAGGGGTCTTAGAGCAGTACTTC	CASRRTGVLEQYF
NA	TRBV7-3	TRBD1	TRBJ2-2	TGTGCCAGCAGCTTAACCGGGACAGGGGGCCCCGGGGAGCTGTTTTTT	CASSLTGTGGPGELFF
NA	TRBV5-5	NA	TRBJ1-1	TGTGCCAGCAGCCCTACCCTCCAGATGAACACTGAAGCTTTCTTT	CASSPTLQMNTEAFF
NA	TRBV19	TRBD2	TRBJ2-2	TGTGCCAGCGGACTAGCGGGAGTTCAGGACGGGGAGCTGTTTTTT	CASGLAGVQDGELFF